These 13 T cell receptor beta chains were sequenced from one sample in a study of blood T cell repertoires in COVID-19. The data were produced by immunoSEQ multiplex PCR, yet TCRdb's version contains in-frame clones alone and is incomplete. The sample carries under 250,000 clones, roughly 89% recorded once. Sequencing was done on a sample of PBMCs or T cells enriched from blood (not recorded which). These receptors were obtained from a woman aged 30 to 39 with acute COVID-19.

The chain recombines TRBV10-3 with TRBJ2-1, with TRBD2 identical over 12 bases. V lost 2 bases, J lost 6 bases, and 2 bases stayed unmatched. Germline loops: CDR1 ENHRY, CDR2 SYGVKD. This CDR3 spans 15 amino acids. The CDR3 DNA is TGTGCCATCAGTGAGGGACTAGCGGGGCCCAATGAGCAGTTCTTC. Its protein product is CAISEGLAGPNEQFF.

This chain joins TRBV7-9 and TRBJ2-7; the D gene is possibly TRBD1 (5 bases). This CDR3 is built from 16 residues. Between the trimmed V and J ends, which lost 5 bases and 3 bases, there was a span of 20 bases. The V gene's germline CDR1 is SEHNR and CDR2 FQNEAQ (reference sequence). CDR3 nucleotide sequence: TGTGCCAGCAGCCTATCTATCCCTTCGACAGTCTACGAGCAGTACTTC. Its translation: CASSLSIPSTVYEQYF. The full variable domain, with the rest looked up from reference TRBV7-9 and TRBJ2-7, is DTGVSQNPRHKITKRGQNVTFRCDPISEHNRLYWYRQTLGQGPEFLTYFQNEAQLEKSRLLSDRFSAERPKGSFSTLEIQRTEQGDSAMYLCASSLSIPSTVYEQYFGPGTRLTVT.

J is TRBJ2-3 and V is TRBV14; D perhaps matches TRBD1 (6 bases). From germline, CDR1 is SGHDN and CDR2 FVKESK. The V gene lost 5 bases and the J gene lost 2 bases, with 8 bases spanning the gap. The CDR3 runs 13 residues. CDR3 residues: CASSWDITDTQYF. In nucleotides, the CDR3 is TGTGCCAGCAGCTGGGACATCACAGATACGCAGTATTTT.

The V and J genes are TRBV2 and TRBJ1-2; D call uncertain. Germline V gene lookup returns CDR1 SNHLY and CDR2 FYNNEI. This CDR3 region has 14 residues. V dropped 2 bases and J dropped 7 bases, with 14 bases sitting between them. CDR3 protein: CASSELRGWFGYTF. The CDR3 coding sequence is TGTGCCAGCAGTGAATTGCGGGGTTGGTTTGGCTACACCTTC. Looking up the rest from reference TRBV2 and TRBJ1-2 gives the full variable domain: EPEVTQTPSHQVTQMGQEVILRCVPISNHLYFYWYRQILGQKVEFLVSFYNNEISEKSEIFDDQFSVERPDGSNFTLKIRSTKLEDSAMYFCASSELRGWFGYTFGSGTRLTVV.

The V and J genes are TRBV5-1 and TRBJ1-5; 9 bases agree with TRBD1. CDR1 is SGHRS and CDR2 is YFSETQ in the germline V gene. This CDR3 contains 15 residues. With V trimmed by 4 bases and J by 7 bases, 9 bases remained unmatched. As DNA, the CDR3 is TGCGCCAGCAGCCCCTTGGGACAGGGCGGGCAGCCCCAGCATTTT. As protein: CASSPLGQGGQPQHF.

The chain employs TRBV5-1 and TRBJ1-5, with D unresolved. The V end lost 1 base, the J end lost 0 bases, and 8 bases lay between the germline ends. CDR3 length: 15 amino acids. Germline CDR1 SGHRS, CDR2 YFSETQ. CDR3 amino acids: CASSLNGDSNQPQHF. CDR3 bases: TGCGCCAGCAGCTTGAACGGGGATAGCAATCAGCCCCAGCATTTT.

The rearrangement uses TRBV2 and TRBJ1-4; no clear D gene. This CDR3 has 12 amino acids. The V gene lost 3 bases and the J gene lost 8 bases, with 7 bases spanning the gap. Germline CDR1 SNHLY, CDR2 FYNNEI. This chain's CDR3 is CASSDNREKLFF. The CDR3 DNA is TGTGCCAGCAGTGATAATCGGGAAAAACTGTTTTTT.

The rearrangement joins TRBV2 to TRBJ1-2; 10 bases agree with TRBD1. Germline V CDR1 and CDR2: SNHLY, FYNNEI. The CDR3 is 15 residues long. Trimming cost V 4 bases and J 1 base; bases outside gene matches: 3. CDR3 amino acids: CASSGWDRGNYGYTF. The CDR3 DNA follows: TGTGCCAGCAGTGGTTGGGACAGGGGTAACTATGGCTACACCTTC.

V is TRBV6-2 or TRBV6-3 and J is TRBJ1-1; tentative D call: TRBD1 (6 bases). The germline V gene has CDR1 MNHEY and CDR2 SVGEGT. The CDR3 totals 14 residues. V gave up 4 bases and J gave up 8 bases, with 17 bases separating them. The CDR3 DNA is TGTGCCAGCAGTTCCCTTCACAGGGTTACCGAAGCTTTCTTT. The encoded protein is CASSSLHRVTEAFF.

CDR3 loop: CASSLGSSGNTIYF. DNA for the CDR3: TGTGCCAGCAGCTTAGGGAGCTCTGGAAACACCATATATTTT. The J gene is TRBJ1-3, the V gene TRBV7-2; D is unresolved. Deletions cut 1 base from V and 0 bases from J, with 4 bases between. CDR3 length equals 14 residues. CDR1 is SGHTA and CDR2 is FQGNSA in the germline V gene.

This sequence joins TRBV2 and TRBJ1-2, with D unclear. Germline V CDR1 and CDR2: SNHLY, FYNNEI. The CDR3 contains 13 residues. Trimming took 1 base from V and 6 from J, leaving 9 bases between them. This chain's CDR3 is CASSEGGRDGYTF. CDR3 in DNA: TGTGCCAGCAGTGAAGGAGGGCGGGATGGCTACACCTTC.

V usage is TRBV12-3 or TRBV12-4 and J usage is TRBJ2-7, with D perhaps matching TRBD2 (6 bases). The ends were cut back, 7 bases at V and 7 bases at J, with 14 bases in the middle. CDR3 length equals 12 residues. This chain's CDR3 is CASTLGRGEQYF. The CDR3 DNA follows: TGTGCCAGCACGTTGGGACGGGGGGAGCAGTACTTC.

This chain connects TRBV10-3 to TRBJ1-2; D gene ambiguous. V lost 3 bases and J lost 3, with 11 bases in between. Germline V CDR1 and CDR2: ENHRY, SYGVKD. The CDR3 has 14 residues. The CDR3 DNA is TGTGCCATCAGTGAACGGGGTTGGGACTATGGCTACACCTTC. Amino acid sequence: CAISERGWDYGYTF.